This TCR beta chain was profiled in a study of cytomegalovirus exposure and HLA in healthy donors (dated by TCRdb to the late 2010s). General notes on the study: According to an earlier analysis of around 600 of the donors, 150 million to 200 million T cells yielded 90 million to 130 million unique TCR beta sequences and about 280 Gb of sequence data. About 300 gigabases of sequencing data and roughly 80 million unique TCR sequences made up an early release that covered some 640 HLA-typed donors. Of the approximately 400 genotyped donors, less than 90% were placed in the genetic ancestry cluster associated with self-reported Caucasian donors. The aim of the study was to test whether cataloging public T cell receptors could identify signatures of past pathogen exposure. The T cell repertoires of under 700 subjects were profiled by immunosequencing and related to cytomegalovirus serostatus. In addition to the first cohort of around 670 subjects, a separate validation cohort of approximately 120 different subjects was used. To predict cytomegalovirus infection status, the study brought together high-throughput TCR immunosequencing, statistical association of individual TCRs with disease status, and machine learning. To study patterns of TCR occurrence, a later analysis re-analyzed previously published TCR beta repertoires from under 750 donors and added high-resolution HLA genotyping. The later analysis used no new phenotypic data to find candidate immune exposures, relying instead on TCR beta sequences and their occurrence across donors. An earlier analysis of several hundred of the donors applied high-throughput TCR beta sequencing to assess whether each TCR beta V gene segment acted as functional or pseudogenic. Donor age, sex, ethnicity and CMV serostatus were compiled together with the repertoire data. Genome-wide SNP genotypes for about three fifths of the roughly 700 donors were used in a later genetic analysis, which treated that subset as a discovery cohort. All discovery cohort repertoires had been generated using a single sequencing platform. Both class I and class II loci were covered by HLA typing, at four-digit resolution. The number of donors typed differed by locus, with roughly 629-640 for A, B, C, DRB1 and DQB1, roughly 520 for DQA1, over 600 for DPA1, and some 440 for DPB1. A handful of DR-DQ haplotypes were handled as single units for association and clustering because linkage in the cohort was strong. Among some 400 genotyped donors of the cohort, an average of around 250,000 unique TCR beta nucleotide sequences was sequenced per donor, of which roughly 18% were non-productive.

What the research found in general, with its limitations: A further reported finding was that TCR beta sequences accurately predicted the HLA-A and HLA-B alleles for most subjects in the first cohort. The classifier was reported to diagnose cytomegalovirus status with high specificity and sensitivity in both the original and validation cohorts. Presence/absence analyses assumed roughly uniform sequencing depth across donors, an assumption that may not hold. According to a later genetic analysis, donors in an Asian-associated ancestry cluster had fewer N-insertions in productive TCRs than the approximately 700-donor mean. When HLA alleles, especially DR and DQ, strongly co-occurred, TCR associations were difficult to assign to individual alleles. In an earlier analysis of 587 of the donors, most TCR beta V segments appeared in productive rearrangements about 90% or about 30% of the time, broadly matching IMGT annotations. The authors suggested that the approach could potentially be extended to other disease states and immunological phenotypes. The study listed 164 TCR beta chains as associated with cytomegalovirus. Because counts were too low, about 18 rarely observed V segments, including chromosome 9 orphons, were excluded from the earlier analysis of roughly 580 of the donors. Several of the top co-occurrence clusters appeared to be linked to parvovirus B19, influenza, CMV and Epstein-Barr virus, according to a later analysis. The sequencing pipeline was judged likely to have produced a cluster of highly shared sequence variants as a technical artifact. A later genetic analysis associated a missense DCLRE1C variant with V-gene and J-gene trimming of TCR beta chains, and an independent cohort replicated the association. Because HLA typing was unavailable for some donors at each locus, only the typed subset was used in association tests. A later analysis found that most CMV-associated TCR beta chains appeared HLA-restricted, with HLA associations seemingly driven largely by CMV exposure. Immune exposure information for the cohort was limited to CMV serostatus. In a later analysis, HLA-associated TCR beta chains showed more clonal expansion and lower generation probabilities than non-associated chains that were equally common. Linkage disequilibrium might explain the correlated functional status among segregating V segments, but an unknown experimental factor could not be ruled out. In vitro tests confirmed that a few of the cytomegalovirus-associated TCR beta chains recognize cytomegalovirus antigens. This cohort had only TCR beta chains sequenced, and the lack of alpha or paired-chain data limited which features could be detected. Specific HLA alleles were associated with 16,951 TCR beta sequences at a false discovery rate of 0.05 in a later analysis. While some public TCRs were present in many individuals, most TCR sequences turned up only very rarely across donors. Some IMGT-functional V segments, including TRBV6-2 and TRBV6-3, could not be distinguished by the 87-base-pair reads and were therefore excluded. In a later analysis, TCR association rates were found to vary across HLA loci, with the most associated TCRs seen for DRB1 alleles and the fewest for HLA-C alleles.

From a lookup of the germline V gene, CDR1 and CDR2 are SGDLS and YYNGEE. From the cysteine up to the phenylalanine, the CDR3 has a length of 17 residues. Here the CDR3 DNA is all that survives: 51 bases in frame from base 1. V loses 3 bases, J loses 6 bases, and the germline ends lie 23 bases apart. The receptor library was made with the immunoSEQ multiplex PCR assay. For the multiplex PCR, a mixture combining 60 forward primers for TCR Vbeta segments and 13 reverse primers for TCR Jbeta segments was used. The CDR3 region of rearranged TCR beta genes was amplified from genomic DNA with a multiplex PCR assay. The Illumina HiSeq System was used to sequence the amplified TCR beta libraries as 87-base-pair reads. As for the original processing: In a later analysis, some 80 million unique TCR beta chains were counted across the approximately 640 repertoires, and some 10 million of these chains were shared by at least two donors. To remove PCR and sequencing errors, raw reads were error-corrected and collapsed into unique sequences using a nearest-neighbor algorithm that merged closely related sequences. CDR3 sequences were aligned to IMGT reference sequences to assign V, D and J gene segments. For a sequence to be retained, a match of at least six nucleotides to both a V gene segment and a J gene segment was required. A rearrangement was called productive if the CDR3 had no stop codons and remained in frame with V and J, and every other rearrangement was called non-productive. CDR3 was defined by IMGT convention, running from the second conserved V-encoded cysteine to the conserved J-encoded phenylalanine. In an earlier analysis of approximately 590 of the donors, sequences lacking an unambiguous match to a single V gene segment were excluded. In an earlier analysis of 587 of the donors, a V segment was called functional when productive rearrangements were above 56.7%, and segregating when the standard deviation between donors exceeded 5%. A statistical classification framework was built for diagnosing cytomegalovirus status from the catalog of TCR beta chain sequences. A later analysis assigned V and J genes by comparing TCR nucleotide sequences with IMGT/GENE-DB human TR gene sequences. Using the TCRdist pipeline, a later analysis assigned CDR3 sequences along with most-parsimonious VDJ recombination scenarios. A later analysis defined each TCR beta chain by its CDR3 amino acid sequence plus V-gene family, and excluded reads lacking a unique V-gene family. As a way to deal with suspected cross-contamination and a sequencing artifact, a later analysis dropped hundreds of nucleotide sequences that were highly shared and had low generation probability. For each public chain, a later analysis derived a clonal expansion index from normalized ranks of inferred template counts within each repertoire. In a later analysis, generation probabilities were computed with a VDJ recombination model fitted to out-of-frame rearrangements, and the resulting probabilities were checked against IGoR. In a later analysis, hypergeometric tests were used to score TCR-TCR, TCR-HLA and TCR-CMV co-occurrence, with a repertoire-size bias correction applied to TCR pairs. In a later analysis, false discovery rates were estimated by permuting HLA or CMV assignments 20 times. A later analysis grouped co-occurring TCRs with DBSCAN, adding TCRdist sequence similarity when clustering within HLA-allele-positive subsets. For co-occurrence clustering, repertoires with fewer than 30,000 or more than 120,000 public chains were excluded, along with 5 or 6 repertoires with anomalous nucleotide sharing. TCRdb re-hosts the immuneACCESS table, in-frame sequences only. Its copies lack some clones; in the studies checked, an unresolved V gene accounts for under half of them, and the cause for the rest is not known. V, J and clone size are taken as reported in that table, and D and trimming were inferred from the DNA itself. This sample is represented by more than 150,000 clones; almost 80% of them were singletons. The ten largest clones represent more than 1.4% of the sample.

The cohort was made up of around 720 healthy bone marrow donors. At the time of sampling, all cohort members were nominally healthy, though unrecorded immune exposures were likely present. The donor tested CMV seronegative and was one of the 352 seronegative cohort members. A peripheral blood sample was collected from each donor, and TCR beta sequencing was performed on peripheral blood mononuclear cells. The Qiagen DNeasy Blood Extraction Kit was used to extract genomic DNA from the blood cell samples. A remark on this clone: It has no known antigen specificity. No per-base quality is available; no much larger clone lies one base away.

This clonotype was obtained from a male donor in good health and CMV-seronegative. The chain was built from TRBV9 and TRBJ2-3; the D segment could be TRBD1, given 6 matching bases. Sequences were obtained from PBMCs. In nucleotide form, the sequence is TGTGCCAGCAGCGCCGTGGCAGGGGATCGATTTGTGGATACGCAGTATTTT. It specifies CASSAVAGDRFVDTQYF.